A single sample is the source of the 20 T cell receptor beta chains below, sequenced in a study of cytomegalovirus exposure and HLA in healthy donors. The repertoire was sequenced with immunoSEQ multiplex PCR; TCRdb's copy has only in-frame clones and lacks some. The sample holds 150,000 to 200,000 clones; approximately 89% are singletons and the top ten take approximately 10%. Sequenced sample: PBMCs. These receptors all stem from a woman aged 18-30 years in good health and CMV-seropositive.

This clone was picked up a small number of times. Other DNA sequences in this specimen translate into the identical CDR3. The CDR3 sequence: CASSLVSGSSYEQYF. The CDR3 bases are TGCGCCAGCAGCTTGGTGTCCGGGAGCTCCTACGAGCAGTACTTC. The chain links TRBV5-1 to TRBJ2-7, with TRBD2 as a possible D gene (6 bases). V gave up 0 bases and J gave up 0 bases, with 10 bases separating them. In germline, CDR1 is SGHRS, CDR2 YFSETQ. The CDR3 loop spans 15 amino acids.

This clone was detected once. The chain joins TRBV5-1 to TRBJ1-2, with a weak D call TRBD1 (5 bases). V lost 0 bases and J 8 bases, leaving 11 bases between the germline ends. The V gene's germline CDR1 is SGHRS and CDR2 YFSETQ. The CDR3 has 13 residues. CDR3: CASSLEWGDGYTF. The CDR3 nucleotides read TGCGCCAGCAGCTTGGAATGGGGGGACGGCTACACCTTC.

V usage is TRBV19 and J usage is TRBJ1-5, with a possible D match to TRBD1 (5 bases). The CDR3 is 12 amino acids. Germline V gives CDR1 LNHDA, CDR2 SQIVND (reference sequence). The V gene lost 11 bases and the J gene lost 4 bases, with 12 bases spanning the gap. The CDR3 region is CASMGGNQPQHF. The DNA for the CDR3 is TGTGCCTCCATGGGGGGGAATCAGCCCCAGCATTTT.

V gene TRBV5-1 combines with J gene TRBJ1-2; D call uncertain. V dropped 0 bases and J dropped 7 bases, with 13 bases sitting between them. The CDR3 covers 14 residues. CDR1 and CDR2 from the germline V gene are SGHRS and YFSETQ. The CDR3 sequence: CASSLVGGNPGYTF. The CDR3 nucleotides read TGCGCCAGCAGCTTGGTCGGCGGGAATCCTGGCTACACCTTC.

The CDR3 coding sequence is TGTGCCAGCAGCGCCGGGACTAGCGGGAGCAACGAGCAGTACTTC. Its protein is CASSAGTSGSNEQYF. V and J are TRBV7-6 and TRBJ2-7; 14 nucleotides agree with TRBD2. With 5 bases clipped from V and 5 bases from J, the junction kept 5 bases outside the gene matches. The CDR3 spans 15 residues. Germline-derived CDR1 and CDR2 are SGHVS and FNYEAQ.

This clone was found a few times. This chain uses TRBV7-9 with TRBJ1-2; D not resolved. Trimming removed 4 bases at V and 7 bases at J, with 7 bases between. CDR1 SEHNR and CDR2 FQNEAQ come from the germline V gene (reference sequence). The CDR3 totals 11 residues. DNA of the CDR3: TGTGCCAGCAGCTCCCTCGGTGGCTACACCTTC. Translating gives CASSSLGGYTF.

This chain links TRBV28 with TRBJ1-2, with 11 nucleotides matching TRBD1. Trimming removed 5 bases from V and 7 bases from J; junction bases left unmatched: 6. The CDR3 consists of 14 residues. Germline V gene data show CDR1 as MDHEN and CDR2 as SYDVKM. The CDR3 loop is CASSPGQGAGGYTF. The CDR3 DNA follows: TGTGCCAGCAGTCCCGGACAGGGGGCGGGTGGCTACACCTTC.

The J gene is TRBJ1-2, the V gene TRBV28; D is undetermined. Germline assignment: CDR1 MDHEN and CDR2 SYDVKM. V gave up 8 bases and J gave up 2 bases, with 15 bases separating them. CDR3 length: 14 residues. The CDR3 region has the DNA TGTGCCAGCGATTCGGCAGGTTCCAACTATGGCTACACCTTC. Translated, it gives CASDSAGSNYGYTF.

The rearrangement links TRBV5-1 to TRBJ2-4, with 7 positions matching TRBD2. Germline loops: CDR1 SGHRS, CDR2 YFSETQ. The V and J ends lost 7 bases and 0 bases, in that order; junction bases with no gene match: 4. The CDR3 consists of 14 residues. CDR3 in DNA: TGCGCCAGCGGGGAGGGGATAGCCAAAAACATTCAGTACTTC. It yields the protein CASGEGIAKNIQYF.

The chain links TRBV7-9 to TRBJ1-2; the D is unclear. Per germline, CDR1 SEHNR and CDR2 FQNEAQ (reference sequence). The CDR3 spans 12 residues. The V end was cut by 6 bases, the J end by 1 base, with 6 bases between. CDR3 DNA sequence: TGTGCCAGCAGTACATATAACTATGGCTACACCTTC. It translates to CASSTYNYGYTF.

This sequence joins TRBV5-8 and TRBJ2-7, with D possibly being TRBD2 (5 bases). Deletions cut 4 bases from V and 0 bases from J, with 5 bases between. Per the germline V gene, CDR1 is SGHTS and CDR2 is YDEGEE. The CDR3 has 12 amino acids. The CDR3 loop is CASSGSSYEQYF. Here the CDR3 DNA reads TGTGCCAGCAGCGGGAGCTCCTACGAGCAGTACTTC.

The chain employs TRBV30 and TRBJ1-4; 7 nucleotides align to TRBD1. There are 13 residues in the CDR3. Germline loops: CDR1 GTSNPN, CDR2 SVGIG (reference sequence). V was pared by 5 bases and J by 7 bases, with 7 bases of the junction left unmatched. The CDR3 is CAWERGRGEKLFF. CDR3 in DNA: TGTGCCTGGGAAAGGGGGCGCGGTGAAAAACTGTTTTTT.

The rearrangement joins TRBV9 to TRBJ2-3; 7 bases line up with TRBD2. This CDR3 is 16 amino acids long. Trimming removed 0 bases from V and 2 bases from J; junction bases left unmatched: 6. Germline CDR1 SGDLS, CDR2 YYNGEE. CDR3 sequence reads: CASSVGVAGFTDTQYF. CDR3 in DNA: TGTGCCAGCAGCGTAGGGGTAGCGGGTTTCACAGATACGCAGTATTTT.

This rearrangement joins TRBV27 to TRBJ2-7; TRBD2 is a possible D gene (6 bases). The CDR3 spans 14 residues. Germline loops: CDR1 MNHEY, CDR2 SMNVEV (reference sequence). The germline V and J ends were trimmed by 6 bases and 0 bases, with 12 bases remaining between them. CDR3 DNA sequence: TGTGCCAGCAGGAAGTGGGGGGACTCCTACGAGCAGTACTTC. Protein: CASRKWGDSYEQYF.

The chain joins TRBV6-1 to TRBJ1-1; D not resolved. The germline V and J ends were trimmed by 2 bases and 4 bases, with 11 bases remaining between them. This CDR3 has 14 amino acids. CDR1 and CDR2 (germline): MNHNS, SASEGT. CDR3 amino acids: CASSEHRSATEAFF. The DNA for the CDR3 is TGTGCCAGCAGTGAACACCGTAGCGCCACTGAAGCTTTCTTT.

The chain carries TRBV6-5 and TRBJ2-1, with TRBD1 matching 10 bases. Trimming removed 5 bases from V and 6 bases from J; junction bases left unmatched: 4. The CDR3 loop spans 14 amino acids. Germline V lookup: CDR1 MNHEY, CDR2 SVGAGI. Here the CDR3 DNA reads TGTGCCAGCAGTGCCTGGACAGGGGGCAATGAGCAGTTCTTC. This sequence encodes CASSAWTGGNEQFF.

In its sample, this clone was seen once. V gene TRBV7-6 combines with J gene TRBJ2-7; 14 bases fit TRBD2. The length of the CDR3 is 20 residues. CDR1 is SGHVS, CDR2 FNYEAQ, per germline. The V segment lost 3 bases and the J segment 0 bases; nucleotides outside the gene matches: 13. CDR3 amino acids: CASSFPETSGRAELSYEQYF. CDR3 DNA sequence: TGTGCCAGCAGCTTCCCAGAGACTAGCGGGAGGGCCGAACTCTCCTACGAGCAGTACTTC.

The chain joins TRBV6-5 to TRBJ2-7; TRBD2 aligns across 7 bases. Germline loops: CDR1 MNHEY, CDR2 SVGAGI. J gave up 9 bases and V 2 bases, and 7 bases lay outside the gene matches. This CDR3 spans 13 amino acids. CDR3 sequence reads: CASSYPGLRRQYF. The CDR3 bases are TGTGCCAGCAGTTACCCGGGACTACGTAGGCAGTACTTC.

This chain connects TRBV5-4 to TRBJ2-4, with 10 bases that match TRBD2. The germline gives CDR1 SGHNT, CDR2 YYREEE (reference sequence). V lost 4 bases, J lost 0 bases, and 10 bases stayed unmatched. There are 18 residues in the CDR3. The CDR3 region has the DNA TGTGCCAGCAGCCGACTTGGGACTAGCGAGATAGCCAAAAACATTCAGTACTTC. Protein: CASSRLGTSEIAKNIQYF.

This clone has only a few counts. The chain is built from TRBV29-1 and TRBJ2-7; D perhaps matches TRBD1 (5 bases). This CDR3 is built from 13 residues. Trimming took off 4 bases at V and 4 bases at J, with 14 bases between the two ends. The germline gives CDR1 SQVTM, CDR2 ANQGSEA. CDR3 bases: TGCAGCGTTGTTGGCAGGGAAACGTACGAGCAGTACTTC. It codes for CSVVGRETYEQYF.